This is a list of T cell receptor beta chains from one sample in a study of shared clonotypes between healthy human individuals. Sequencing used immunoSEQ multiplex PCR; TCRdb keeps in-frame clones, though not all of them. This sample yields around 500,000 clones, of which around four fifths are seen a single time; around 12% belongs to the top ten. Sequencing used PBMCs. Receptor source: a woman in her 40s in good health. Some clones in this sample may be carry-over from other donors' samples. Each CDR3 is given with its conserved first and last residue. A D gene is named only where the DNA matches it firmly. Clone size is stated in some rows and not others, as once, few, many or a class when expanded.

TRBV27	TRBJ2-3	once	TRBD2	CASSRTSGTTDTQYF	TGTGCCAGCAGTCGGACTAGCGGGACCACAGATACGCAGTATTTT
TRBV10-3	TRBJ2-3	-	TRBD2	CAISTGGAEDTQYF	TGTGCCATCAGTACGGGAGGGGCAGAAGATACGCAGTATTTT
TRBV30	TRBJ2-1	medium-sized	TRBD2	CAWSVSPGGLADNEQFF	TGTGCCTGGAGTGTTTCCCCGGGGGGACTAGCGGACAATGAGCAGTTCTTC
TRBV19	TRBJ1-5	-	-	CASRWGSNQPQHF	TGTGCCAGTAGATGGGGTAGCAATCAGCCCCAGCATTTT
TRBV5-1	TRBJ1-1	-	TRBD1	CASSITGVGTEAFF	TGCGCCAGCAGCATTACAGGGGTTGGCACTGAAGCTTTCTTT
TRBV19	TRBJ2-1	many	TRBD2	CASSKRERYNEQFF	TGTGCCAGTAGTAAGCGGGAGCGTTACAATGAGCAGTTCTTC
TRBV19	TRBJ1-3	once	-	CASSLQGSGNTIYF	TGTGCCAGTAGTCTACAGGGTTCTGGAAACACCATATATTTT
TRBV10-1	TRBJ2-1	few	-	CASSAGTGSSYNEQFF	TGCGCCAGCAGCGCAGGGACGGGGAGCTCCTACAATGAGCAGTTCTTC
TRBV30	TRBJ2-1	once	TRBD2	CAWSPGTSVKYNEQFF	TGTGCCTGGAGCCCCGGGACTAGCGTGAAATACAATGAGCAGTTCTTC
TRBV6-6	TRBJ2-7	-	-	CASSYSAYEQYF	TGTGCCAGCAGTTACTCAGCCTACGAGCAGTACTTC
TRBV7-9	TRBJ1-5	-	-	CASSLSYGDQPQHF	TGTGCCAGCAGCTTATCGTATGGGGACCAGCCCCAGCATTTT
TRBV27	TRBJ2-5	-	TRBD2	CASSPLSSGRQTQYF	TGTGCCAGCAGCCCTCTGTCTAGCGGGAGGCAGACCCAGTACTTC
TRBV6-1	TRBJ1-4	many	-	CASSEQPNEKLFF	TGTGCCAGCAGTGAACAGCCTAATGAAAAACTGTTTTTT
TRBV15	TRBJ2-1	-	-	CATSRDQVNEQFF	TGTGCCACCAGCAGAGATCAGGTCAATGAGCAGTTCTTC
TRBV27	TRBJ2-7	-	-	CASSLSPTSEQYF	TGTGCCAGCAGTTTATCTCCCACCTCCGAGCAGTACTTC
TRBV14	TRBJ2-3	-	-	CASSRSGTYTDTQYF	TGTGCCAGCAGCCGGTCCGGGACTTACACAGATACGCAGTATTTT
TRBV27	TRBJ2-7	-	-	CASSINTGFPYEQYF	TGTGCCAGCAGTATAAACACAGGGTTCCCCTACGAGCAGTACTTC
TRBV25-1	TRBJ1-1	-	-	CASSEYLNTEAFF	TGTGCCAGCAGTGAATATTTGAACACTGAAGCTTTCTTT
TRBV19	TRBJ2-1	-	TRBD2	CASTPWLAGVNEQFF	TGTGCCAGTACCCCGTGGCTAGCGGGAGTGAATGAGCAGTTCTTC
TRBV7-6	TRBJ2-5	many	-	CASSLYSQETQYF	TGTGCCAGCAGCTTATACAGCCAAGAGACCCAGTACTTC
TRBV19	TRBJ2-4	few	-	CASSIPGLTPFQYF	TGTGCCAGTAGTATCCCGGGACTCACCCCCTTCCAGTACTTC
TRBV11-1	TRBJ2-5	once	TRBD1	CASSLGGQGQETQYF	TGTGCCAGCAGCTTAGGGGGACAGGGCCAAGAGACCCAGTACTTC
TRBV5-1	TRBJ2-1	-	-	CASSLWENEQFF	TGCGCCAGCAGCTTGTGGGAAAATGAGCAGTTCTTC
TRBV21-1	TRBJ2-5	few	-	CASSNRLAEETQYF	TGTGCCAGCAGCAACCGACTAGCGGAAGAGACCCAGTACTTC
TRBV9	TRBJ2-3	-	-	CASSGLAFSGTDTQYF	TGTGCCAGCAGCGGGTTGGCGTTCTCGGGCACAGATACGCAGTATTTT
TRBV13	TRBJ1-2	-	TRBD1	CASSHPIRDRTNYGYTF	TGTGCCAGCAGCCACCCAATCAGGGACAGGACTAACTATGGCTACACCTTC
TRBV10-1	TRBJ2-7	-	TRBD2	CATTRGTSGRSRRQYF	TGCGCCACCACGAGAGGGACTAGCGGGAGGTCCCGACGACAGTACTTC
TRBV6-1	TRBJ1-1	-	TRBD1	CASSWDRAMNTEAFF	TGTGCCAGCAGTTGGGACAGGGCCATGAACACTGAAGCTTTCTTT
TRBV6-4	TRBJ2-1	-	-	CASSDPQRFRRGGSSYNEQFF	TGTGCCAGCAGTGACCCCCAGAGGTTCAGACGGGGAGGAAGCTCCTACAATGAGCAGTTCTTC
TRBV2	TRBJ1-2	-	-	CASRMTGAYGYTF	TGTGCCAGCAGGATGACAGGAGCCTATGGCTACACCTTC
TRBV27	TRBJ2-6	-	TRBD1	CASSPTGTYTGANVLTF	TGTGCCAGCAGTCCGACAGGGACCTATACTGGGGCCAACGTCCTGACTTTC
TRBV10-3	TRBJ1-1	few	TRBD1	CAISESQGVEAFF	TGTGCCATCAGTGAGTCACAGGGGGTTGAAGCTTTCTTT
TRBV7-2	TRBJ2-2	-	TRBD1	CASSLTGGSGTGELFF	TGTGCCAGCAGCTTGACAGGGGGCTCTGGGACCGGGGAGCTGTTTTTT
TRBV29-1	TRBJ2-5	-	TRBD1	CSALRGRGETQYF	TGCAGCGCCCTGAGGGGGCGTGGGGAGACCCAGTACTTC
TRBV5-4	TRBJ2-3	-	-	CASSSEGTDTQYF	TGTGCCAGCAGCTCCGAGGGCACAGATACGCAGTATTTT
TRBV19	TRBJ1-1	-	-	CASSTTLNTEAFF	TGTGCCAGTAGTACGACACTGAACACTGAAGCTTTCTTT
TRBV30	TRBJ2-2	-	-	CAWSEQGELFF	TGTGCCTGGAGCGAGCAGGGGGAGCTGTTTTTT
TRBV6-5	TRBJ2-7	many	TRBD2	CASSYSAGGSDEQYF	TGTGCCAGCAGTTACTCTGCGGGAGGTTCGGACGAGCAGTACTTC
TRBV11-2	TRBJ2-2	-	TRBD2	CASSLEPTSGRLLPRGELFF	TGTGCCAGCAGCTTAGAACCGACTAGCGGGAGGCTGCTCCCGCGGGGGGAGCTGTTTTTT
TRBV19	TRBJ2-1	-	TRBD2	CASSPSSGMYNEQFF	TGTGCCAGTAGTCCCTCGAGCGGGATGTACAATGAGCAGTTCTTC
TRBV30	TRBJ1-2	few	-	CAWSVRPGGGYGYTF	TGTGCCTGGAGTGTACGGCCAGGCGGTGGCTATGGCTACACCTTC
TRBV11-1	TRBJ2-1	few	TRBD1	CASSLIGTGTYNEQFF	TGTGCCAGCAGCCTCATCGGGACAGGGACGTACAATGAGCAGTTCTTC
TRBV19	TRBJ2-3	-	-	CASSIRRQSTDTQYF	TGTGCCAGTAGTATAAGGAGACAGAGCACAGATACGCAGTATTTT